This TCR beta chain comes out of a study of cytomegalovirus exposure and HLA in healthy donors. Study results and limitations: A later analysis found first-cohort TCR clusters tended to co-occur in the 90 to 150 validation repertoires. In vitro testing confirmed a few CMV-associated chains as specific for CMV antigens. Reported performance of the classifier showed diagnosis of cytomegalovirus status with high specificity and sensitivity.

With 1 base clipped from V and 1 base from J, the junction kept 7 bases outside the gene matches. Germline values: CDR1 SGHVS, CDR2 FQNEAQ. The CDR3 is made up of 17 amino acids. Turning to this clone: Its antigen is still unknown.

Assay used: immunoSEQ multiplex PCR; TCRdb lists only in-frame clones, some missing. The sample contains 85,000 to 90,000 clones, 95% to 97% of which appear only once. The sample taken for sequencing was PBMCs. This sequence joins TRBV7-8 and TRBJ1-1; TRBD1 aligns across 9 bases. This sequence was found in a man between 18 and 29 years old in good health and CMV-seronegative. The CDR3 here is CASSLVTGGRQNTEAFF. The CDR3 DNA reads TGTGCCAGCAGCTTAGTTACAGGGGGCAGACAGAACACTGAAGCTTTCTTT.